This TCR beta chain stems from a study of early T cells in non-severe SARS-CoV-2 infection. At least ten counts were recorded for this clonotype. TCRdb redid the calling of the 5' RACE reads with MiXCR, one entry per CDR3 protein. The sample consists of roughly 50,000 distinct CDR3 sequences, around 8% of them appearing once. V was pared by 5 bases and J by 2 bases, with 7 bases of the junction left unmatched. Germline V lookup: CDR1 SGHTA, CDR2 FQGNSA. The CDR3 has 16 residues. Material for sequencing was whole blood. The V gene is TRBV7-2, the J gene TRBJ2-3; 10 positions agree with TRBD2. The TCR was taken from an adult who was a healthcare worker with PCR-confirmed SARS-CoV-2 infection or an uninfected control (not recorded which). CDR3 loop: CASSDRLAGITDTQYF. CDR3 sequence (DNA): TGTGCCAGCAGCGACCGACTAGCGGGCATCACAGATACGCAGTATTTT.